This entry features one T cell receptor (beta chain) sequence. Its target is unknown. This specimen comes from a study of vaccination effects on CD4 cells after COVID-19. About the study: Sampling occurred a median 72 days post second dose, range 14 to 241.

Notes on the study in general: By a late point after vaccination, infection- and vaccine-induced clones had shrunk markedly through clonal contraction. Healthy vaccinees' vaccine-induced clones included only 1 of 255 that recognized common cold coronaviruses.

Under the ViraFEST assay, PBMC were stimulated with viral peptide pools so that antigen-specific CD4+ T cells expanded. Sequencing was performed afterwards. A 10-day culture period preceded the isolation of CD4+ T cells. Every participant took two doses of the BNT162b2 or mRNA-1273 vaccine. PBMC cultures contained over 1.5 million cells per well, 9 to 10 IU/ml IL-2 and roughly 10 ug/ml peptides. Generated by immunoSEQ multiplex PCR, the TCRdb table keeps only in-frame clones and is missing some. Here the sample spans under 80,000 clones, more than 70% being singletons. The CDR3 is made up of 14 amino acids. CDR1 is SGHTA, CDR2 FQGNSA, per germline. V lost 5 bases to trimming and J lost 0 bases, with 9 bases between them.

The source of this sequence is a human donor who received a COVID-19 vaccine. The sample in question was CD4+ T cells from PBMCs cultured with HCoV-229E spike peptides, obtained after COVID-19 vaccination. The gene calls are TRBV7-2 and TRBJ2-3; D not certain. CDR3: CASSVRSSTDTQYF. Here the CDR3 DNA reads TGTGCCAGCAGCGTCCGGAGCAGCACAGATACGCAGTATTTT.